This is a list of T cell receptor beta chains from one sample in a study of T cells expressing NK-cell markers. Each CDR3 protein gets one entry in TCRdb, which reprocessed the 5' RACE reads and gives no DNA. The sample is made up of about 260,000 distinct CDR3 sequences, and the top ten hold 4% to 5% of it. Sequencing was done on a sample of blood T cells: a sorted CD56 or NKG2C T cell subset, CD4+ or CD8+ T cells, or bulk PBMC T cells (not recorded which). Source of these receptors: a woman between 18 and 75 years old in good health. CDR3s include the opening cysteine and the closing phenylalanine or tryptophan.

TRBV5-1	TRBJ2-4	CASSPEGGRKNIQYF
TRBV4-3	TRBJ2-5	CASSPGTPKAETQYF
TRBV20-1	TRBJ2-7	CSAADGSLYEQYF
TRBV7-9	TRBJ2-3	CAADREGIDTQYF
TRBV6-5	TRBJ1-5	CASTTGNQPQHF
TRBV7-9	TRBJ1-3	CASSRAGTSGSGNTIYF
TRBV20-1	TRBJ1-1	CSARIGLNTEAFF
TRBV15	TRBJ1-1	CATSREGMVSTEAFF
TRBV20-1	TRBJ2-7	CSARDSGLPLYEQYF
TRBV2	TRBJ1-4	CASDDRATNEKLFF
TRBV20-1	TRBJ2-7	CSAIQARGGDEQYF
TRBV6-5	TRBJ2-6	CASSYSSRSGANVLTF
TRBV20-1	TRBJ2-6	CSARRGSGANVLTF
TRBV5-4	TRBJ1-6	CASSGTGLNSPLHF
TRBV5-1	TRBJ1-4	CASSIEKGIGEKLFF
TRBV6-1	TRBJ2-2	CASRTTGLGGELFF
TRBV30	TRBJ2-7	CAWSPGGFSYEQYF
TRBV30	TRBJ2-1	CAWSVRGDGEQFF
TRBV20-1	TRBJ2-3	CSANNPSAMATDTQYF
TRBV4-3	TRBJ1-1	CASSQGDLPNTEAFF
TRBV6-1	TRBJ2-3	CASSERPGDTDTQYF
TRBV4-3	TRBJ1-2	CASSQTGTTGRINYGYTF
TRBV10-3	TRBJ2-3	CAINRRSGVSTDTQYF
TRBV12-3/TRBV12-4	TRBJ1-1	CAISRDRAEAFF
TRBV12-3/TRBV12-4	TRBJ2-1	CASSWEGTSGRQSYNEQFF
TRBV7-3	TRBJ2-5	CASSLTYQETQYF
TRBV28	TRBJ2-7	CASSHTGTASYEQYF
TRBV7-2	TRBJ2-1	CASSLRHSASWVNEQFF
TRBV5-1	TRBJ2-5	CASSASSQETQYF
TRBV5-1	TRBJ1-1	CASSQGQGRFEAFF
TRBV12-3/TRBV12-4	TRBJ2-3	CASSFRTGGRDTQYF
TRBV7-8	TRBJ2-3	CASYGPRGLSDTQYF
TRBV5-1	TRBJ2-2	CASSLSQRSVTGELFF
TRBV20-1	TRBJ2-1	CSARGGTNNEQFF
TRBV20-1	TRBJ1-2	CSARAANYGYTF
TRBV5-6	TRBJ2-1	CASSLARTSGRWAYNEQFF
TRBV5-6	TRBJ1-2	CASSADRVYDGYTF
TRBV7-2	TRBJ2-3	CASILSGGTQYF
TRBV11-2	TRBJ1-5	CASSLVGHKNQPQHF
TRBV11-2	TRBJ1-4	CASSKRGLGGKLFF
TRBV5-6	TRBJ2-1	CASSGGLGGYYNEQFF
TRBV20-1	TRBJ1-1	CSARDIRLNTEAFF
TRBV5-1	TRBJ2-1	CASSPSTSGSINNEQFF